These 26 T cell receptor beta chains share one sample of origin, sequenced in a study of control samples from healthy donors and cancer patients. Repertoires were generated with immunoSEQ multiplex PCR, while TCRdb's copy carries only in-frame clones and drops some. The sample consists of around 130,000 clones, 85% to 90% of them appearing once. Specimen: blood. Source of these receptors: a man aged 25 to 45 in good health.

The chain links TRBV29-1 to TRBJ2-7; D call uncertain. Deletions cut 7 bases from V and 0 bases from J, with 7 bases between. CDR1 and CDR2 from the germline V gene are SQVTM and ANQGSEA. This CDR3 spans 11 amino acids. CDR3: CSAGLSYEQYF. The CDR3 region has the DNA TGCAGCGCCGGGCTCTCCTACGAGCAGTACTTC.

The CDR3 DNA is TGTGCCAGCTGCCCAGGGGGACCGCACCAAGAGACCCAGTACTTC. Its protein product is CASCPGGPHQETQYF. The chain has TRBV27 and TRBJ2-5, with 7 bases matching TRBD1. After removal of 8 bases from V and 0 bases from J, the junction contained 9 bases not matched to a gene. The CDR3 is made up of 15 amino acids. Germline V gene data show CDR1 as MNHEY and CDR2 as SMNVEV (reference sequence).

J is TRBJ1-5 and V is TRBV6-1; D remains ambiguous. Germline CDR1 reads MNHNS; CDR2 reads SASEGT. The V and J ends lost 0 bases and 0 bases respectively, with 15 bases between them. The CDR3 totals 18 residues. The CDR3 here is CASSEAKAALYSNQPQHF. Here the CDR3 DNA reads TGTGCCAGCAGTGAAGCCAAGGCTGCTCTATATAGCAATCAGCCCCAGCATTTT.

This rearrangement joins TRBV6-1 to TRBJ2-5, with a possible D match to TRBD2 (5 bases). This CDR3 is 14 amino acids long. Germline V lookup: CDR1 MNHNS, CDR2 SASEGT. Trimming stripped 0 bases from V and 4 bases from J, with 9 bases between. The CDR3 region has the DNA TGTGCCAGCAGTGAAGCGCTACGGGGAGAGACCCAGTACTTC. Its translation: CASSEALRGETQYF.

The chain carries TRBV6-1 and TRBJ2-3, with 8 bases that match TRBD2. The germline V gene encodes CDR1 MNHNS and CDR2 SASEGT. This CDR3 has 17 amino acids. Trimming at V came to 0 bases and at J to 3 bases, leaving 8 bases not matched to a gene. The CDR3 DNA follows: TGTGCCAGCAGTGAAGCAAGTGCCGGCGGGGGGACAGATACGCAGTATTTT. It yields the protein CASSEASAGGGTDTQYF.

The chain recombines TRBV7-8 with TRBJ1-1, with D unresolved. The CDR3 extends over 13 amino acids. Trimming removed 5 bases at V and 4 bases at J, with 11 bases between. Germline CDR1 is SGHVS and CDR2 is FQNEAQ. The CDR3 is CASSPGPTTEAFF. In nucleotides, the CDR3 is TGTGCCAGCAGCCCCGGGCCAACCACTGAAGCTTTCTTT.

The DNA for the CDR3 is TGTGCCAGCAGTACGACAGGGTTTGATGGCTACACCTTC. It is translated as CASSTTGFDGYTF. The chain uses TRBV12-3 or TRBV12-4 and TRBJ1-2; 7 nucleotides match TRBD1. V was pared by 5 bases and J by 6 bases, with 6 bases of the junction left unmatched. The CDR3 length is 13 residues.

In this sample, this clone turned up a few times. The chain has TRBV27 and TRBJ1-2, with TRBD1 matching over 8 bases. The CDR3 is 13 amino acids. The V gene's germline CDR1 is MNHEY and CDR2 SMNVEV (reference sequence). V trimming: 5 bases; J trimming: 8 bases; junction bases outside the gene matches: 7. CDR3 in DNA: TGTGCCAGCAGTAGGACAGGGATGGGCGGCTACACCTTC. It codes for CASSRTGMGGYTF.

The genes are TRBV7-8 and TRBJ2-7; 8 bases match TRBD1. V lost 5 bases and J lost 4; bases outside the gene matches: 10. The CDR3 spans 15 residues. Germline CDR1 SGHVS, CDR2 FQNEAQ. CDR3 loop: CASSVTGTGEYEQYF. The CDR3, as DNA: TGTGCCAGCAGCGTCACCGGGACAGGCGAGTACGAGCAGTACTTC.

The V gene is TRBV28, the J gene TRBJ1-6; TRBD1 matches 8 bases. J was trimmed by 7 bases and V by 8 bases; bases with no gene match: 4. The V gene's germline CDR1 is MDHEN and CDR2 SYDVKM. The CDR3 extends over 13 amino acids. The CDR3 nucleotides read TGTGCCAGCCGGTGGACAGGGAATTCACCCCTCCACTTT. Encoded protein: CASRWTGNSPLHF. The full variable domain, its missing parts supplied by reference TRBV28 and TRBJ1-6, is DVKVTQSSRYLVKRTGEKVFLECVQDMDHENMFWYRQDPGLGLRLIYFSYDVKMKEKGDIPEGYSVSREKKERFSLILESASTNQTSMYLCASRWTGNSPLHFGNGTRLTVT.

The chain employs TRBV7-2 and TRBJ1-5; 7 bases are shared with TRBD1. The CDR3 is made up of 15 amino acids. Germline V gene sequence: CDR1 SGHTA, CDR2 FQGNSA. V shed 5 bases and J 5 bases; nucleotides not matched to a gene: 9. The CDR3 bases are TGTGCCAGCAGCCTTACCGGGACAGCTTATCAGCCCCAGCATTTT. This encodes CASSLTGTAYQPQHF.

This clone was seen more than once but under ten times. This sequence joins TRBV3-1 (or the pseudogene TRBV3-2) and TRBJ2-6, with D unclear. This CDR3 contains 13 residues. V gave up 7 bases and J gave up 0 bases, with 4 bases separating them. From germline, CDR1 is LGHDT and CDR2 YNNKEL (reference sequence). CDR3 coding DNA: TGTGCCAGCATGAGCTCTGGGGCCAACGTCCTGACTTTC. Residues: CASMSSGANVLTF.

V is TRBV7-9 and J is TRBJ1-2; a possible D gene is TRBD1 (6 bases). V shed 3 bases and J shed 4 bases, with 15 bases lying between them. This CDR3 is built from 15 residues. In germline, CDR1 is SEHNR, CDR2 FQNEAQ (reference sequence). In nucleotides, the CDR3 is TGTGCCAGCAGCTTTTCCATGACAGGTTCCTATGGCTACACCTTC. Protein: CASSFSMTGSYGYTF.

The V and J genes are TRBV20-1 and TRBJ1-2; the D is unclear. The V gene's germline CDR1 is DFQATT and CDR2 SNEGSKA (reference sequence). V was cut by 5 bases and J by 3 bases, with 7 bases left in between. This CDR3 is 11 amino acids long. Here the CDR3 reads CSAPDYYGYTF. The CDR3 DNA is TGCAGTGCTCCAGATTACTATGGCTACACCTTC.

The rearrangement links TRBV2 to TRBJ1-2; TRBD1 is a possible D gene (5 bases). Germline-derived CDR1 and CDR2 are SNHLY and FYNNEI. Deletions cut 3 bases from V and 6 bases from J, with 14 bases between. There are 14 residues in the CDR3. CDR3 sequence (DNA): TGTGCCAGCAGTGACAGGGCAGGCCGCGATGGCTACACCTTC. Translating it yields CASSDRAGRDGYTF.

The chain joins TRBV19 to TRBJ1-4; a possible D gene is TRBD1 (5 bases). This CDR3 has 11 residues. Trimming stripped 6 bases from V and 8 bases from J, with 7 bases between. The germline CDR1 and CDR2 sequences are LNHDA and SQIVND (reference sequence). CDR3 nucleotide sequence: TGTGCCAGTAGCCACAGGGAAAAACTGTTTTTT. It is translated as CASSHREKLFF.

This chain joins TRBV30 and TRBJ1-5, with D unresolved. Germline V gene sequence: CDR1 GTSNPN, CDR2 SVGIG (reference sequence). Trimming shortened V by 7 bases and J by 6 bases, and 13 bases separated the two germline ends. This CDR3 has 12 residues. Here the CDR3 DNA reads TGTGCCTTAGGAAGTATAGGTCAGCCCCAGCATTTT. Amino acid sequence: CALGSIGQPQHF.

V is TRBV5-6 and J is TRBJ1-1; D unresolved. V was trimmed by 5 bases and J by 0 bases, leaving 14 bases between them. Germline CDR1 is SGHDT and CDR2 is YYEEEE. The CDR3 totals 15 residues. CDR3 coding DNA: TGTGCCAGCAGACCTCTCAATCCACTGAACACTGAAGCTTTCTTT. Its protein product is CASRPLNPLNTEAFF.

The chain couples TRBV11-3 to TRBJ2-5, with a tentative D call TRBD2 (5 bases). In germline, CDR1 is SGHNT, CDR2 YENEEA. CDR3 length: 15 amino acids. The V and J ends lost 0 bases and 6 bases respectively, with 14 bases between them. CDR3 sequence reads: CASSLDLSSSQTQYF. For the CDR3, the DNA is TGTGCCAGCAGCTTAGATCTGTCTAGCAGTCAGACCCAGTACTTC.

The chain has TRBV5-1 and TRBJ2-2; D might be TRBD2 (6 bases). Germline values: CDR1 SGHRS, CDR2 YFSETQ. The length of the CDR3 is 15 residues. With 1 base removed from V and 2 bases from J, the gap between germline ends came to 9 bases. The CDR3 loop reads CASSLTEGNTGELFF. CDR3 sequence (DNA): TGCGCCAGCAGCTTGACGGAGGGAAACACCGGGGAGCTGTTTTTT.

The rearrangement joins TRBV27 to TRBJ1-1, with 7 nucleotides matching TRBD1. The germline CDR1 and CDR2 sequences are MNHEY and SMNVEV (reference sequence). This CDR3 is 11 amino acids long. J gave up 7 bases and V 10 bases, and 6 bases lay outside the gene matches. The CDR3 bases are TGTGCCACCCGACAGGGCTATGAAGCTTTCTTT. This gives the protein CATRQGYEAFF.

The rearrangement links TRBV5-5 to TRBJ2-5, with D perhaps TRBD2 (7 bases). Trimming left V 5 bases short and J 5 bases short, with 16 bases between. CDR1 is SGHKS, CDR2 YYEKEE, per germline (reference sequence). CDR3 length: 14 amino acids. Written as DNA, the CDR3 is TGTGCCAGCAGAACCGAACAGGGAGGGGAGACCCAGTACTTC. Translation gives CASRTEQGGETQYF.

Remarks on this clone: This same CDR3 is encoded by further DNA sequences in the sample. The CDR3 DNA is TGTGCCAGCTCACCAGACAGAAATTCACCCCTCCACTTT. Protein sequence: CASSPDRNSPLHF. The rearrangement uses TRBV18 and TRBJ1-6; D possibly corresponds to TRBD1 (5 bases). The germline CDR1 and CDR2 sequences are KGHSH and LQKENI. CDR3 size: 13 residues. V was cut by 2 bases and J by 7 bases, with 6 bases left in between.

The genes are TRBV6-6 and TRBJ2-1; D is possibly TRBD2 (6 bases). This CDR3 is built from 13 residues. Trimming removed 6 bases at V and 4 bases at J, with 10 bases between. CDR1 and CDR2 from the germline V gene are MNHNY and SVGAGI (reference sequence). The CDR3 region has the DNA TGTGCCAGCAGCCCGGGACTTTACAATGAGCAGTTCTTC. This encodes CASSPGLYNEQFF.

This clone appeared once. The chain has TRBV12-3 or TRBV12-4 and TRBJ2-5; the D gene is possibly TRBD1 (6 bases). The CDR3 loop spans 13 amino acids. With 1 base removed from V and 5 bases from J, the gap between germline ends came to 8 bases. The CDR3 DNA reads TGTGCCAGCAGTTTAGTGGGGGCGGAGACCCAGTACTTC. Its translation: CASSLVGAETQYF.

The gene calls are TRBV7-8 and TRBJ2-1; 7 bases are a match to TRBD1. The CDR3 contains 13 residues. V shed 1 base and J 7 bases; nucleotides not matched to a gene: 1. Germline-derived CDR1 and CDR2 are SGHVS and FQNEAQ. The CDR3 sequence: CASSLDRGNEQFF. The CDR3 DNA is TGTGCCAGCAGCTTAGACAGGGGAAATGAGCAGTTCTTC.